This passage covers 17 T cell receptor beta chains from one sample sequenced in a study of T cell changes during pregnancy in multiple sclerosis. Clones were read by immunoSEQ multiplex PCR, and TCRdb kept only the in-frame ones, dropping some. The repertoire consists of some 71,000 clones, with approximately 90% occurring once and the leading ten covering 1.4%. Material: peripheral blood, obtained in the third trimester of pregnancy. These receptor sequences come from a female donor with multiple sclerosis, enrolled in a pregnancy study.

This clone was counted a few times. The V and J genes are TRBV2 and TRBJ1-4; tentative D call: TRBD1 (6 bases). Trimming took off 3 bases at V and 7 bases at J, with 12 bases between the two ends. CDR3 size: 14 residues. Per germline, CDR1 SNHLY and CDR2 FYNNEI. CDR3 coding DNA: TGTGCCAGCAGTGATAACAGGGATAGTGAAAAACTGTTTTTT. This translates into CASSDNRDSEKLFF.

The chain joins TRBV19 to TRBJ1-4; maybe TRBD1 (5 bases). V lost 5 bases and J 7 bases, leaving 11 bases between the germline ends. In germline, CDR1 is LNHDA, CDR2 SQIVND (reference sequence). The length of the CDR3 is 13 residues. CDR3 bases: TGTGCCAGTAGTCCTAGGGGAGGTGAAAAACTGTTTTTT. This codes for CASSPRGGEKLFF.

This chain connects TRBV6-5 to TRBJ1-2; 7 positions agree with TRBD1. The CDR3 length is 13 residues. The germline V gene has CDR1 MNHEY and CDR2 SVGAGI. V lost 4 bases and J lost 7; bases outside the gene matches: 6. CDR3: CASSLPNRGGYTF. The CDR3 nucleotides read TGTGCCAGCAGTTTACCGAACAGGGGTGGCTACACCTTC.

V and J are TRBV19 and TRBJ2-2; tentatively, D is TRBD2 (5 bases). The CDR3 runs 15 residues. Between the trimmed V and J ends, which lost 3 bases and 6 bases, there was a span of 14 bases. Per germline, CDR1 LNHDA and CDR2 SQIVND (reference sequence). The CDR3 sequence: CASSIGVWTPGELFF. The CDR3 nucleotides read TGTGCCAGTAGTATCGGTGTTTGGACTCCCGGGGAGCTGTTTTTT.

The chain links TRBV9 to TRBJ1-2; D is undetermined. Trimming cost V 0 bases and J 2 bases, with 5 bases left between them. CDR3 size: 13 residues. Germline V CDR1 and CDR2: SGDLS, YYNGEE. CDR3 sequence: CASSVGRNYGYTF. The CDR3 nucleotides are TGTGCCAGCAGCGTAGGCCGGAACTATGGCTACACCTTC.

This clone was seen only once. V gene TRBV11-2 combines with J gene TRBJ2-7; D might be TRBD1 (5 bases). V lost 1 base and J 2 bases, leaving 9 bases between the germline ends. In germline, CDR1 is SGHAT, CDR2 FQNNGV. This CDR3 spans 14 amino acids. CDR3 sequence reads: CASSLAPRAYEQYF. The CDR3 DNA is TGTGCCAGCAGCTTAGCCCCCAGGGCCTACGAGCAGTACTTC.

J is TRBJ2-5 and V is TRBV20-1, with no clear D. Trimming shortened V by 6 bases and J by 5 bases, and 10 bases separated the two germline ends. Germline CDR1 DFQATT, CDR2 SNEGSKA (reference sequence). This CDR3 has 11 amino acids. CDR3 nucleotide sequence: TGCAGTGCCTTACTTTATGAGACCCAGTACTTC. It is translated as CSALLYETQYF.

This chain uses TRBV30 with TRBJ1-6; D is ambiguous. V lost 0 bases and J lost 9, with 15 bases in between. There are 15 residues in the CDR3. CDR1 and CDR2 from the germline V gene are GTSNPN and SVGIG (reference sequence). In DNA form, the CDR3 reads TGTGCCTGGAGTGTAACGTGGGGTGAGGGTTCACCCCTCCACTTT. Amino acid sequence: CAWSVTWGEGSPLHF.

This chain uses TRBV5-5 with TRBJ2-5, with D possibly TRBD2 on 5 matching bases. Germline loops: CDR1 SGHKS, CDR2 YYEKEE (reference sequence). The CDR3 has 17 amino acids. Trimming cost V 0 bases and J 2 bases, with 17 bases left between them. Here the CDR3 reads CASSLGVWPRDQETQYF. CDR3 nucleotides: TGTGCCAGCAGCTTGGGTGTCTGGCCCCGGGATCAAGAGACCCAGTACTTC.

The V and J genes are TRBV4-3 and TRBJ2-1, with 8 bases fitting TRBD2. Germline trimming cut 2 bases from V and 3 bases from J; bases unmatched to any gene: 6. Germline V CDR1 and CDR2: LGHNA, YSLEER. The CDR3 runs 16 residues. The CDR3 coding sequence is TGCGCCAGCAGCCAACGGGGGGGCGTCTTCTACAATGAGCAGTTCTTC. Encoded protein: CASSQRGGVFYNEQFF.

The V gene is TRBV4-3, the J gene TRBJ2-6; 7 nucleotides align to TRBD2. Germline V gene lookup returns CDR1 LGHNA and CDR2 YSLEER. V shed 0 bases and J 2 bases; nucleotides not matched to a gene: 13. CDR3 length: 20 amino acids. Here the CDR3 DNA reads TGCGCCAGCAGCCAAGATCCGGGTCAGGTGGGGGGGGCTGGGGCCAACGTCCTGACTTTC. Its protein is CASSQDPGQVGGAGANVLTF.

The genes are TRBV9 and TRBJ2-1; 8 positions match TRBD1. This CDR3 spans 14 amino acids. Germline CDR1 SGDLS, CDR2 YYNGEE. Germline trimming cut 3 bases from V and 3 bases from J; bases unmatched to any gene: 2. CDR3 sequence: CASSGQGFYNEQFF. The CDR3 nucleotides are TGTGCCAGCAGCGGACAGGGGTTCTACAATGAGCAGTTCTTC.

The genes are TRBV5-6 and TRBJ2-3; 9 positions match TRBD1. The V gene's germline CDR1 is SGHDT and CDR2 YYEEEE. CDR3 length: 19 amino acids. With 4 bases clipped from V and 2 bases from J, the junction kept 17 bases outside the gene matches. CDR3 DNA: TGTGCCAGCAGCGACATAAAACAGGGGGCGCGGGGATCCACAGATACGCAGTATTTT. This gives the protein CASSDIKQGARGSTDTQYF.

The chain carries TRBV10-3 and TRBJ2-3; D is unclear. V lost 11 bases to trimming and J lost 1 base, with 13 bases between them. Germline values: CDR1 ENHRY, CDR2 SYGVKD. The CDR3 sequence is 13 residues long. CDR3 coding DNA: TGTGCCTCACAAACCACAGGCACAGATACGCAGTATTTT. Translated: CASQTTGTDTQYF.

The J gene is TRBJ2-5, the V gene TRBV18; TRBD1 agrees at 7 bases. Germline V gene sequence: CDR1 KGHSH, CDR2 LQKENI. The CDR3 spans 14 residues. The ends lost 3 bases at V and 7 bases at J; junction bases unmatched: 8. As DNA, the CDR3 is TGTGCCAGCTCACCCGGGACAGACGTAGGGACCCAGTACTTC. It is translated as CASSPGTDVGTQYF.

V is TRBV4-3 and J is TRBJ1-6, with a possible D match to TRBD1 (5 bases). V lost 1 base and J 10 bases, leaving 14 bases between the germline ends. Germline CDR1 and CDR2: LGHNA and YSLEER. The CDR3 contains 15 residues. Here the CDR3 reads CASSQGQGMASPLHF. CDR3 sequence (DNA): TGCGCCAGCAGCCAAGGGCAGGGAATGGCCTCACCCCTCCACTTT.

This chain links TRBV5-1 with TRBJ1-2, with unresolved D. This CDR3 is built from 14 residues. The germline V gene encodes CDR1 SGHRS and CDR2 YFSETQ. V lost 8 bases and J lost 3, with 17 bases in between. The CDR3 sequence: CASTPRVGDYGYTF. For the CDR3, the DNA is TGCGCCAGTACACCACGGGTTGGCGACTATGGCTACACCTTC.